Below are 15 T cell receptor beta chains sequenced from a single sample in a study of blood T cell repertoires in COVID-19. Sequencing used immunoSEQ multiplex PCR; TCRdb keeps in-frame clones, though not all of them. This sample yields around 140,000 clones, of which around 87% are seen a single time; around an eighth belongs to the top ten. Sample: peripheral blood. Every receptor here comes from a man younger than 35 with COVID-19, enrolled during active disease.

This clone has a single count. This sequence joins TRBV5-1 and TRBJ2-7; 7 positions match TRBD2. V shed 1 base, J shed 0 bases, and the junction held 7 bases outside the gene matches. This CDR3 is 16 amino acids long. Germline CDR1 reads SGHRS; CDR2 reads YFSETQ. The CDR3 here is CASSLPREVFSYEQYF. CDR3 coding DNA: TGCGCCAGCAGCTTGCCCCGGGAGGTCTTCTCCTACGAGCAGTACTTC. Full variable domain (rest looked up from reference TRBV5-1 and TRBJ2-7): KAGVTQTPRYLIKTRGQQVTLSCSPISGHRSVSWYQQTPGQGLQFLFEYFSETQRNKGNFPGRFSGRQFSNSRSEMNVSTLELGDSALYLCASSLPREVFSYEQYFGPGTRLTVT.

The rearrangement joins TRBV28 to TRBJ1-6; 7 bases are a match to TRBD1. Germline trimming cut 7 bases from V and 10 bases from J; bases unmatched to any gene: 10. Germline loops: CDR1 MDHEN, CDR2 SYDVKM. The CDR3 is 14 residues long. The DNA for the CDR3 is TGTGCCAGCATCCTCGACAGGGTAGGATCACCCCTCCACTTT. Translating it yields CASILDRVGSPLHF.

The chain links TRBV27 to TRBJ2-5; 9 nucleotides agree with TRBD2. The CDR3 covers 18 residues. The V gene end was trimmed by 4 bases and the J gene end by 5 bases; junction bases not matched to a gene: 17. Germline V gives CDR1 MNHEY, CDR2 SMNVEV (reference sequence). The DNA for the CDR3 is TGTGCCAGCAGTTCATTCGGGGGCCACCTCGCGGGAGGGGAGACCCAGTACTTC. It encodes CASSSFGGHLAGGETQYF.

V and J are TRBV25-1 and TRBJ1-6; possibly TRBD1 for D (5 bases). The CDR3 runs 13 residues. Trimming stripped 3 bases from V and 9 bases from J, with 9 bases between. CDR1 and CDR2 (germline): MGHDK, SYGVNS. The CDR3 coding sequence is TGTGCCAGCAGTGACGGGGGAGGTTCACCCCTCCACTTT. Translating it yields CASSDGGGSPLHF.

The V and J genes are TRBV29-1 and TRBJ2-1; 11 nucleotides align to TRBD2. The CDR3 spans 15 residues. Germline lookup yields CDR1 SQVTM and CDR2 ANQGSEA. The junction had 11 bases not matched to a gene; V was cut back by 7 bases and J by 6 bases. Here the CDR3 reads CSATRGSGRANEQFF. CDR3 bases: TGCAGCGCCACCCGGGGTAGCGGGAGGGCCAATGAGCAGTTCTTC.

The chain employs TRBV27 and TRBJ2-1; 10 bases are shared with TRBD2. This CDR3 comprises 18 residues. After removal of 4 bases from V and 2 bases from J, the junction contained 11 bases not matched to a gene. Germline V gives CDR1 MNHEY, CDR2 SMNVEV (reference sequence). This CDR3 is CASSSFIRSGRTYNEQFF. Here the CDR3 DNA reads TGTGCCAGCAGTTCTTTTATCCGTAGCGGGAGGACCTACAATGAGCAGTTCTTC.

The chain uses TRBV13 and TRBJ2-2, with D perhaps TRBD2 (5 bases). This CDR3 has 15 amino acids. Germline loops: CDR1 PRHDT, CDR2 FYEKMQ (reference sequence). The V gene lost 1 base and the J gene lost 6 bases, with 12 bases spanning the gap. The CDR3 reads CASSLALGVPGELFF. The CDR3 DNA reads TGTGCCAGCAGCTTAGCTCTCGGGGTGCCCGGGGAGCTGTTTTTT.

DNA for the CDR3: TGTGCCAGCAGCCCCCCGGGACAAGATTACGAGCAGTACTTC. Translation: CASSPPGQDYEQYF. V usage is TRBV9 and J usage is TRBJ2-7; tentatively, D is TRBD1 (6 bases). This CDR3 contains 14 residues. V shed 4 bases and J shed 4 bases, with 15 bases lying between them. Germline CDR1 SGDLS, CDR2 YYNGEE.

This clone was observed a few times. The CDR3 sequence: CASSTAGNTEAFF. The CDR3 bases are TGTGCCAGCAGTACCGCGGGGAACACTGAAGCTTTCTTT. The rearrangement links TRBV9 to TRBJ1-1, with no clear D. The germline V gene encodes CDR1 SGDLS and CDR2 YYNGEE. V was trimmed by 5 bases and J by 1 base, leaving 9 bases between them. CDR3 length equals 13 residues.

This clone was seen a handful of times. This chain connects TRBV5-1 to TRBJ2-2; 11 positions agree with TRBD1. The V segment lost 0 bases and the J segment 4 bases; nucleotides outside the gene matches: 2. CDR3 size: 16 residues. CDR1 is SGHRS and CDR2 is YFSETQ in the germline V gene. CDR3 in DNA: TGCGCCAGCAGCTTGGCGGGGACAGGGGGCACCGGGGAGCTGTTTTTT. Its translation: CASSLAGTGGTGELFF.

V and J are TRBV11-2 and TRBJ1-2; the D gene is possibly TRBD1 (5 bases). The CDR3 runs to 17 residues. Between the trimmed V and J ends, which lost 4 bases and 4 bases, there was a span of 22 bases. Germline assignment: CDR1 SGHAT and CDR2 FQNNGV. The CDR3 sequence is CASSSIPRGLETYGYTF. Written as DNA, the CDR3 is TGTGCCAGCAGCTCGATACCCCGGGGGTTGGAGACCTATGGCTACACCTTC. The complete variable domain, with remaining parts taken from reference TRBV11-2 and TRBJ1-2, reads EAGVAQSPRYKIIEKRQSVAFWCNPISGHATLYWYQQILGQGPKLLIQFQNNGVVDDSQLPKDRFSAERLKGVDSTLKIQPAKLEDSAVYLCASSSIPRGLETYGYTFGSGTRLTVV.

The V call is TRBV6-6, the J call TRBJ2-7; tentative D call: TRBD2 (7 bases). V was clipped by 1 base and J by 2 bases, with 15 bases between them. Germline-derived CDR1 and CDR2 are MNHNY and SVGAGI (reference sequence). The CDR3 contains 16 residues. CDR3 region: CASSYLAGAITYEQYF. CDR3 sequence (DNA): TGTGCCAGCAGTTACTTGGCGGGGGCTATAACCTACGAGCAGTACTTC.

The gene calls are TRBV12-3 or TRBV12-4 and TRBJ2-7; D is perhaps TRBD2 (6 bases). This CDR3 is 13 amino acids long. V was pared by 6 bases and J by 4 bases, with 13 bases between. CDR3 residues: CASSPMGGYEQYF. CDR3 nucleotide sequence: TGTGCCAGCAGCCCAATGGGGGGTTACGAGCAGTACTTC.

The rearrangement uses TRBV5-4 and TRBJ2-5; D gene unclear. There are 13 residues in the CDR3. Trimming removed 0 bases from V and 4 bases from J, with 7 bases in between. The germline V gene has CDR1 SGHNT and CDR2 YYREEE (reference sequence). The chain's CDR3 is CASSLGHRETQYF. The CDR3 DNA reads as TGTGCCAGCAGCTTGGGACACCGAGAGACCCAGTACTTC.

The rearrangement joins TRBV11-2 to TRBJ2-1; D is possibly TRBD1 (6 bases). Germline values: CDR1 SGHAT, CDR2 FQNNGV. Trimming pared 5 bases from V and 10 bases from J, leaving 18 bases between. The CDR3 extends over 14 amino acids. CDR3 residues: CASSPVQGRFEQFF. DNA of the CDR3: TGTGCCAGCAGCCCCGTACAGGGAAGATTCGAGCAGTTCTTC.